This T cell receptor (beta chain) was captured by sequencing in a study of T cell repertoires in cytomegalovirus infection. On the study more broadly: CMV infection plus the matching HLA type was flagged by public TCR beta signatures.

One entry per CDR3 protein results from TCRdb running MiXCR on the reads. The data hold 680,000 or so distinct CDR3 sequences, with approximately 33% observed a single time. Turning to this clonotype: Its antigen remains unknown.

The length of the CDR3 is 15 residues. The V gene lost 2 bases and the J gene lost 7 bases, with 17 bases spanning the gap. Germline values: CDR1 SEHNR, CDR2 FQNEAQ (reference sequence). Study conclusions and caveats: Summed public TCR beta family frequency identified CMV carriers bearing the relevant HLA.

V gene TRBV7-9 combines with J gene TRBJ1-2; weak D call: TRBD1 (5 bases). The input for sequencing was cultured PBMCs, taken from culture after CMV antigen stimulation. The TCR sequence derives from a human donor in good health (CMV status not recorded). Some clones in this sample may be carry-over from other donors' samples. The CDR3 bases are TGTGCCAGCAGCTTACAGGGAGTCCGGGTTGGTGGCTACACCTTC. Protein product: CASSLQGVRVGGYTF.